These 15 T cell receptor beta chains originate from one sample sequenced in a study of PD-1 blockade in classical Hodgkin lymphoma. Exposure to brentuximab vedotin varied, and each patient had relapsed following autologous stem cell transplantation. Here immunoSEQ multiplex PCR was the method, and the copy in TCRdb shows in-frame clones only, minus some. The table shows some 30,000 clones, with about two thirds occurring only once. Sequences were derived from peripheral blood mononuclear cells (PBMCs), sampled before the second cycle of nivolumab. The receptors shown here come from a human donor with classical Hodgkin lymphoma.

V gene TRBV28 combines with J gene TRBJ2-2; 8 nucleotides line up with TRBD1. The V gene end was trimmed by 5 bases and the J gene end by 4 bases; junction bases not matched to a gene: 3. The CDR3 has 14 residues. Germline CDR1 is MDHEN and CDR2 is SYDVKM. Here the CDR3 reads CASSLGTGTGELFF. The CDR3 DNA sequence: TGTGCCAGCAGTCTAGGGACAGGCACCGGGGAGCTGTTTTTT.

The gene calls are TRBV19 and TRBJ1-1; D perhaps matches TRBD1 (5 bases). Per the germline V gene, CDR1 is LNHDA and CDR2 is SQIVND (reference sequence). The CDR3 is 18 amino acids. The V and J ends lost 7 bases and 5 bases respectively, with 29 bases between them. In DNA, the CDR3 is TGTGCCAGTATTTTACGCTGGGGCCTCCGGGAAAAGGGAACTGAAGCTTTCTTT. It codes for CASILRWGLREKGTEAFF.

This clone is termed medium-sized. This chain connects TRBV30 to TRBJ1-2, with TRBD1 matching 7 bases. Germline CDR1 reads GTSNPN; CDR2 reads SVGIG (reference sequence). CDR3 length equals 11 residues. V lost 8 bases, J lost 3 bases, and 3 bases stayed unmatched. The CDR3 DNA reads TGTGCCGGCGACAGGGACTATGGCTACACCTTC. Amino acids: CAGDRDYGYTF.

The V gene is TRBV5-4, the J gene TRBJ1-1; D is unresolved. This CDR3 comprises 13 residues. Germline lookup yields CDR1 SGHNT and CDR2 YYREEE (reference sequence). The ends were cut back, 4 bases at V and 7 bases at J, with 14 bases in the middle. CDR3 sequence reads: CASSPPRPSEAFF. Here the CDR3 DNA reads TGTGCCAGCAGCCCCCCCCGGCCTAGTGAAGCTTTCTTT. Using reference TRBV5-4 and TRBJ1-1 for the parts outside the CDR3, the full variable domain is ETGVTQSPTHLIKTRGQQVTLRCSSQSGHNTVSWYQQALGQGPQFIFQYYREEENGRGNFPPRFSGLQFPNYSSELNVNALELDDSALYLCASSPPRPSEAFFGQGTRLTVV.

This clone was counted between two and nine times. This rearrangement joins TRBV7-9 to TRBJ1-1; D remains ambiguous. The CDR3 covers 14 residues. The germline V and J ends were trimmed by 1 base and 10 bases, with 16 bases remaining between them. Germline values: CDR1 SEHNR, CDR2 FQNEAQ (reference sequence). Here the CDR3 reads CASSLGVVWEGAFF. CDR3 nucleotides: TGTGCCAGCAGCTTAGGAGTGGTCTGGGAGGGAGCTTTCTTT.

The genes are TRBV7-9 and TRBJ2-2; 7 bases align to TRBD2. The CDR3 runs 16 residues. Per germline, CDR1 SEHNR and CDR2 FQNEAQ (reference sequence). V lost 5 bases and J lost 7; bases outside the gene matches: 13. The CDR3 nucleotides are TGTGCCAGCAGCCCTAGATCAGGACTAGTCAACGGGGAGCTGTTTTTT. Amino acid sequence: CASSPRSGLVNGELFF. Supplemented by reference TRBV7-9 and TRBJ2-2, the full variable domain reads DTGVSQNPRHKITKRGQNVTFRCDPISEHNRLYWYRQTLGQGPEFLTYFQNEAQLEKSRLLSDRFSAERPKGSFSTLEIQRTEQGDSAMYLCASSPRSGLVNGELFFGEGSRLTVL.

There are a few counts of this clone. The chain is built from TRBV6-5 and TRBJ2-7; D possibly corresponds to TRBD1 (6 bases). The CDR3 runs 15 residues. The ends were cut back, 0 bases at V and 2 bases at J, with 11 bases in the middle. In germline, CDR1 is MNHEY, CDR2 SVGAGI. The CDR3 protein is CASSYSPRGPYEQYF. The CDR3 DNA reads TGTGCCAGCAGTTACTCACCCAGGGGACCCTACGAGCAGTACTTC.

This clone qualifies as medium-sized. The J gene is TRBJ1-6, the V gene TRBV7-9, with TRBD1 matching 9 bases. After removal of 5 bases from V and 7 bases from J, the junction contained 3 bases not matched to a gene. Germline CDR1 SEHNR, CDR2 FQNEAQ (reference sequence). This CDR3 is 14 amino acids long. DNA of the CDR3: TGTGCCAGCAGCACTACAGGGGGCAATTCACCCCTCCACTTT. It encodes CASSTTGGNSPLHF. The full variable domain, in which reference TRBV7-9 and TRBJ1-6 provide the parts outside the CDR3, is DTGVSQNPRHKITKRGQNVTFRCDPISEHNRLYWYRQTLGQGPEFLTYFQNEAQLEKSRLLSDRFSAERPKGSFSTLEIQRTEQGDSAMYLCASSTTGGNSPLHFGNGTRLTVT.

This clone has more than one count but fewer than ten. The chain is built from TRBV6-6 and TRBJ2-7; D is perhaps TRBD1 or TRBD2 (5 bases each). The V end was cut by 6 bases, the J end by 2 bases, with 11 bases between. Germline values: CDR1 MNHNY, CDR2 SVGAGI (reference sequence). This CDR3 is 13 amino acids long. The chain's CDR3 is CASSLRDPYEQYF. Here the CDR3 DNA reads TGTGCCAGCAGCCTAAGGGACCCCTACGAGCAGTACTTC.

V and J are TRBV19 and TRBJ2-7; D perhaps matches TRBD1 (5 bases). The V and J ends lost 3 bases and 6 bases respectively, with 18 bases between them. This CDR3 has 15 amino acids. Looked up from germline, CDR1 is LNHDA and CDR2 is SQIVND (reference sequence). CDR3 sequence: CASSIQGASAGEQYF. As DNA, the CDR3 is TGTGCCAGTAGTATTCAAGGGGCCTCGGCCGGCGAGCAGTACTTC.

The V and J genes are TRBV4-1 and TRBJ1-2; D not certain. This CDR3 region has 14 residues. The germline V gene has CDR1 MGHRA and CDR2 YSYEKL. Between the trimmed V and J ends, which lost 0 bases and 0 bases, there was a span of 5 bases. CDR3 nucleotide sequence: TGCGCCAGCAGCCAAGACCAGCCTAACTATGGCTACACCTTC. Protein: CASSQDQPNYGYTF.

The rearrangement links TRBV27 to TRBJ1-4, with D unclear. Germline CDR1 and CDR2: MNHEY and SMNVEV (reference sequence). This CDR3 region has 14 residues. Trimming cost V 3 bases and J 8 bases, with 13 bases left between them. The DNA of the CDR3 is TGTGCCAGCAGTTTTTTCAGTAGTAGCGAAAAACTGTTTTTT. Protein: CASSFFSSSEKLFF.

This chain links TRBV5-1 with TRBJ2-2, with D perhaps being TRBD1 or TRBD2 (5 bases each). CDR1 and CDR2 from the germline V gene are SGHRS and YFSETQ. Trimming shortened V by 7 bases and J by 0 bases, and 10 bases separated the two germline ends. This CDR3 has 14 amino acids. The CDR3: CASGGRTNTGELFF. The CDR3 nucleotides read TGCGCCAGCGGGGGACGGACGAACACCGGGGAGCTGTTTTTT.

The chain employs TRBV19 and TRBJ2-7; D is perhaps TRBD2 (6 bases). CDR1 and CDR2 from the germline V gene are LNHDA and SQIVND (reference sequence). CDR3 length: 14 residues. V was shortened by 7 bases and J by 2 bases, with 15 bases between the two germline ends. CDR3 loop: CASTHGRGAYEQYF. For the CDR3, the DNA is TGTGCCAGTACTCACGGGAGAGGAGCCTACGAGCAGTACTTC.

The rearrangement links TRBV6-1 to TRBJ2-1, with a possible D match to TRBD2 (5 bases). Looked up from germline, CDR1 is MNHNS and CDR2 is SASEGT. The CDR3 is 14 residues long. V was trimmed by 4 bases and J by 5 bases, leaving 12 bases between them. CDR3 nucleotides: TGTGCCAGCAGTGGGAAGCTAGCCAACAATGAGCAGTTCTTC. Translating it yields CASSGKLANNEQFF.